This passage covers 5 T cell receptor beta chains from one sample sequenced in a study of T cells in Graves' hyperthyroidism and ophthalmopathy. The CDR3 regions of TCR beta were amplified from RNA transcripts. In the first-round RT-PCR of the TCR CDR3, the HTBI primer set was used. A single record per CDR3 protein comes from TCRdb applying MiXCR to the multiplex PCR reads. This table has approximately 410,000 distinct CDR3 sequences, around 15% appearing once. The sample taken for sequencing was blood. These receptors were collected from a young woman with Graves' hyperthyroidism.

This clonotype was seen at least ten times. The chain uses TRBV9 and TRBJ2-3, with D perhaps given as TRBD1 or TRBD2 (5 bases each). Trimming pared 0 bases from V and 1 base from J, leaving 9 bases between. The CDR3 is 15 residues long. Per the germline V gene, CDR1 is SGDLS and CDR2 is YYNGEE. Written as DNA, the CDR3 is TGTGCCAGCAGCGTAGCTGTGGGGGGCACAGATACGCAGTATTTT. As protein: CASSVAVGGTDTQYF. The whole variable domain, remainder taken from reference TRBV9 and TRBJ2-3, is DSGVTQTPKHLITATGQRVTLRCSPRSGDLSVYWYQQSLDQGLQFLIQYYNGEERAKGNILERFSAQQFPDLHSELNLSSLELGDSALYFCASSVAVGGTDTQYFGPGTRLTVL.

About this clonotype: This could be a read error, since a much larger clone is one nucleotide away. CDR3 in amino acids: CASSTKGLAYEQYF. Here the CDR3 DNA reads TGTGCCAGCAGCACCAAGGGGCTCGCCTACGAGCAGTACTTC. This chain joins TRBV5-6 and TRBJ2-7; possibly TRBD1 for D (5 bases). Germline values: CDR1 SGHDT, CDR2 YYEEEE. The CDR3 has 14 residues. V dropped 4 bases and J dropped 2 bases, with 13 bases sitting between them.

The chain is built from TRBV29-1 and TRBJ2-6, with D uncertain. This CDR3 has 14 residues. V lost 4 bases to trimming and J lost 0 bases, with 7 bases between them. Germline CDR1 reads SQVTM; CDR2 reads ANQGSEA. CDR3 loop: CSVALSSGANVLTF. Here the CDR3 DNA reads TGCAGCGTTGCCCTGAGCTCTGGGGCCAACGTCCTGACTTTC.

The table lists this clonotype with many counts. The chain has TRBV29-1 and TRBJ2-7; D unresolved. CDR1 is SQVTM, CDR2 ANQGSEA, per germline. V lost 5 bases to trimming and J lost 3 bases, with 11 bases between them. The CDR3 extends over 12 amino acids. The CDR3 DNA reads as TGCAGCGTTTTGGGGAACCACTACGAGCAGTACTTC. Translation gives CSVLGNHYEQYF.

This clonotype was counted many times. The chain is built from TRBV12-3 or TRBV12-4 and TRBJ2-5, with D perhaps assigned TRBD1 or TRBD2 (5 bases each). V was shortened by 8 bases and J by 5 bases, with 15 bases between the two germline ends. This CDR3 has 13 amino acids. The CDR3 DNA reads as TGTGCCAGCTGTTGGGGGAAAACGGAGACCCAGTACTTC. Amino acids: CASCWGKTETQYF.